The 5 T cell receptor beta chains given below trace back to one sample, sequenced in a study of T cells in Graves' hyperthyroidism and ophthalmopathy. Researchers took RNA transcripts and amplified the TCR beta CDR3 regions from them. TCR CDR3 regions were first amplified by RT-PCR with HTBI primers. TCRdb passed the multiplex PCR reads through MiXCR, listing each CDR3 protein once. This table holds hundreds of thousands of distinct CDR3 sequences, 15% to 18% found once. The sample was blood. The source is a woman younger than 30 with Graves' hyperthyroidism.

This clonotype appeared a single time. The CDR3 region is CSVEDLGRRLNTEAFF. DNA for the CDR3: TGCAGCGTTGAAGATTTGGGCCGCCGGTTGAACACTGAAGCTTTCTTT. V and J are TRBV29-1 and TRBJ1-1; D is undetermined. Deletions cut 0 bases from V and 0 bases from J, with 14 bases between. CDR1 is SQVTM, CDR2 ANQGSEA, per germline. The CDR3 runs 16 residues.

In this sample, this clonotype turned up a few times. The V and J genes are TRBV27 and TRBJ2-4; D unclear. Trimming stripped 7 bases from V and 6 bases from J, with 10 bases between. This CDR3 comprises 12 residues. Germline CDR1 reads MNHEY; CDR2 reads SMNVEV (reference sequence). The CDR3 DNA reads TGTGCCAGCACACCCCACAGAAACATTCAGTACTTC. This encodes CASTPHRNIQYF.

This clonotype came up a few times. The V and J genes are TRBV6-1 and TRBJ2-5; weak D call: TRBD2 (5 bases). CDR3 length equals 15 residues. V was clipped by 4 bases and J by 5 bases, with 17 bases between them. From germline, CDR1 is MNHNS and CDR2 SASEGT. CDR3 DNA sequence: TGTGCCAGCAGTGGAGGGAGAGGGCCATGGGAGACCCAGTACTTC. Translated, it gives CASSGGRGPWETQYF.

The chain links TRBV5-1 to TRBJ2-5; 8 bases are a match to TRBD1. The germline gives CDR1 SGHRS, CDR2 YFSETQ. Unmatched junction bases numbered 4, after V lost 0 bases and J lost 0 bases. The CDR3 is made up of 16 amino acids. The DNA of the CDR3 is TGCGCCAGCAGCTTGGTGACAGGGGCCAACCAAGAGACCCAGTACTTC. This codes for CASSLVTGANQETQYF.

This clonotype was picked up a small number of times. This chain uses TRBV6-2 or TRBV6-3 with TRBJ2-7; D might be TRBD1 (6 bases). The CDR3 consists of 14 residues. Germline-derived CDR1 and CDR2 are MNHEY and SVGEGT. Trimming shortened V by 6 bases and J by 4 bases, and 16 bases separated the two germline ends. CDR3 in DNA: TGTGCCAGCAGCAGACAGGTGCGTCCATACGAGCAGTACTTC. Residues: CASSRQVRPYEQYF.